This record concerns one TCR beta chain sequence. What it binds is unknown. The data belong to a study of glioma-infiltrating T cells after dendritic cell vaccination. As for the study in general: Dendritic cells derived from monocytes and pulsed with autologous tumor lysate formed the vaccine. Three intradermal dendritic cell vaccine injections were given every two weeks.

The CDR3 spans 14 residues. Trimming removed 5 bases at V and 4 bases at J, with 16 bases between. Germline CDR1 reads SGHRS; CDR2 reads YFSETQ. Up to 2 ug genomic DNA was used for TCRB CDR3 amplification. Method: immunoSEQ multiplex PCR; TCRdb's copy keeps in-frame clones and lacks some. The sample has around 96,000 clones, 79% seen once. Study-level results: Survival was not directly related to TCR clonality in these patients.

The TCR originated in a human donor with glioblastoma. The chain is built from TRBV5-1 and TRBJ2-7, with D maybe TRBD2 (6 bases). The source material was blood, sampled before dendritic cell vaccination. CDR3 coding DNA: TGCGCCAGCAGTGAATCGGGAGTTTCGTACGAGCAGTACTTC. This translates into CASSESGVSYEQYF.